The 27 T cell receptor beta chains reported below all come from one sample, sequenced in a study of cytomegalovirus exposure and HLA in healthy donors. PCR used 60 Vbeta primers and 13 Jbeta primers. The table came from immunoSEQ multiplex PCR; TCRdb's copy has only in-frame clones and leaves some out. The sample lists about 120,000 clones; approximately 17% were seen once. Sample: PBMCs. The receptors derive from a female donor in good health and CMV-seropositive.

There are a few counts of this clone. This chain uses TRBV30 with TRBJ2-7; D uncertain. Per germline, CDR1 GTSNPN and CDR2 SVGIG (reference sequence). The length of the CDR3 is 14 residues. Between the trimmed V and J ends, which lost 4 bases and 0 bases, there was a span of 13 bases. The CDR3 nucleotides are TGTGCCTGGACTCAATACTTAAGCTCCTACGAGCAGTACTTC. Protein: CAWTQYLSSYEQYF.

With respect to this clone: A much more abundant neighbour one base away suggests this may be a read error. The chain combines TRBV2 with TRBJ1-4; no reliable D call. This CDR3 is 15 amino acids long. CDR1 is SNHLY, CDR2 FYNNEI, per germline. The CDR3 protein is CASSELGATNKKLFF. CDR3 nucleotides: TGTGCCAGCAGTGAGTTGGGAGCAACTAATAAAAAACTGTTTTTT.

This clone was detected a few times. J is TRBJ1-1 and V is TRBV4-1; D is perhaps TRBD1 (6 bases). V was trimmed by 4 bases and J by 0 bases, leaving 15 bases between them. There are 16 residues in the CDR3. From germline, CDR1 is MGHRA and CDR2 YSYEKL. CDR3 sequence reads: CASSPLDRTLNTEAFF. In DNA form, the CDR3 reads TGCGCCAGCAGCCCCTTGGACAGAACTTTGAACACTGAAGCTTTCTTT.

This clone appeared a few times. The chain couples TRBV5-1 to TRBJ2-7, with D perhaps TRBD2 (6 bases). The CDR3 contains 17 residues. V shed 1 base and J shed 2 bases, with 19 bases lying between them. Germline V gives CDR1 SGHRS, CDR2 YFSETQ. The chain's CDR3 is CASSLSTSRAFTYEQYF. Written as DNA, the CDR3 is TGCGCCAGCAGCTTGTCTACTAGCAGGGCATTTACCTACGAGCAGTACTTC.

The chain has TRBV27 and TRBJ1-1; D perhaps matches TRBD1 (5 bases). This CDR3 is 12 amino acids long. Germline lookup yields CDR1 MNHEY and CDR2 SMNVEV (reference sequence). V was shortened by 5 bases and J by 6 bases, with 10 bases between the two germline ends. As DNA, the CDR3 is TGTGCCAGCAGTCTACAGGTGGCTGAAGCTTTCTTT. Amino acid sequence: CASSLQVAEAFF.

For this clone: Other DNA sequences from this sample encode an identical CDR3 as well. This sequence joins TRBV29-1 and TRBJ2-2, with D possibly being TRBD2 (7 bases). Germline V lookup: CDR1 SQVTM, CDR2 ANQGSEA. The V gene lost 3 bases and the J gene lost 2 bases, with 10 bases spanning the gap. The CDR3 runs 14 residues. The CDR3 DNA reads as TGCAGCGTTGAGTCGGGGGGCAACACCGGGGAGCTGTTTTTT. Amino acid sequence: CSVESGGNTGELFF.

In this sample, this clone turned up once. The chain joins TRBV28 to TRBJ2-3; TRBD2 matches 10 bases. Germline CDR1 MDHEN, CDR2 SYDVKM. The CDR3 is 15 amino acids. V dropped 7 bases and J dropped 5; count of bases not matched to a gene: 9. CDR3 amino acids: CASNERAGGGDTQYF. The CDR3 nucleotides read TGTGCCAGCAACGAAAGAGCGGGGGGGGGAGATACGCAGTATTTT.

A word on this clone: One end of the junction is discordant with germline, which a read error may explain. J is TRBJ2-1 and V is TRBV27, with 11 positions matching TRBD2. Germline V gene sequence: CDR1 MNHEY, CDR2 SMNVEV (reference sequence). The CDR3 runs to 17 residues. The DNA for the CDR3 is TGTGCCAACAGTTTAGGCGGTAGCGGGAGGGCCAGGGATGAGCAGTTCTTC. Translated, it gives CANSLGGSGRARDEQFF.

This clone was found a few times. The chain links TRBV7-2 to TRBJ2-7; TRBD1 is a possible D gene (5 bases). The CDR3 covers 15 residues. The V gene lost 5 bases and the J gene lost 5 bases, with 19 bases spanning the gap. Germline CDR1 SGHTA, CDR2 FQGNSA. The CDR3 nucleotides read TGTGCCAGCAGCCCCCCAGGGCCGGCAGGCAACGAGCAGTACTTC. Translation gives CASSPPGPAGNEQYF. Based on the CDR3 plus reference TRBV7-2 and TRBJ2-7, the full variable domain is GAGVSQSPSNKVTEKGKDVELRCDPISGHTALYWYRQSLGQGLEFLIYFQGNSAPDKSGLPSDRFSAERTGGSVSTLTIQRTQQEDSAVYLCASSPPGPAGNEQYFGPGTRLTVT.

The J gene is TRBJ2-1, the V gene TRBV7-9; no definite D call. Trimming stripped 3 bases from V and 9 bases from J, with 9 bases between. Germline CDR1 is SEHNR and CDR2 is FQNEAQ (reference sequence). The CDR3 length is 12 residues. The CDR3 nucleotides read TGTGCCAGCAGCTTTGTTGAGGCTGAGCAGTTCTTC. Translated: CASSFVEAEQFF.

CDR3 DNA: TGTGCCAGCAGTCCGGGACAGGGACTAACAGATACGCAGTATTTT. This translates into CASSPGQGLTDTQYF. The chain carries TRBV7-9 and TRBJ2-3; TRBD1 matches at 9 bases. With V trimmed by 6 bases and J by 3 bases, 7 bases remained unmatched. Germline V gives CDR1 SEHNR, CDR2 FQNEAQ (reference sequence). The CDR3 loop spans 15 amino acids.

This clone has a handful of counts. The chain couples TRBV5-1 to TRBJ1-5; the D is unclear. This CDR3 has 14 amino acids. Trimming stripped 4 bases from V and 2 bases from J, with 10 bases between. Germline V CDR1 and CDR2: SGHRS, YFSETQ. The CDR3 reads CASSEGGGNQPQHF. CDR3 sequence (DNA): TGCGCCAGCAGCGAGGGTGGGGGCAATCAGCCCCAGCATTTT.

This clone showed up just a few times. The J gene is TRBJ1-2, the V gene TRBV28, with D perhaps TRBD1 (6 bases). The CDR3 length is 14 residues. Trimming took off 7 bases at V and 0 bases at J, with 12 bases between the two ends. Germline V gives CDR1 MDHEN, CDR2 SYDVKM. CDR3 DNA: TGTGCCAGCACCGTTGACAGGTCTAACTATGGCTACACCTTC. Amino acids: CASTVDRSNYGYTF.

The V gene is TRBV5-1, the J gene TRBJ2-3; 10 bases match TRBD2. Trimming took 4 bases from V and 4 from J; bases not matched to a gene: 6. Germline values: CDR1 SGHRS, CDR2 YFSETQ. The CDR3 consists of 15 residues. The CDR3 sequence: CASSTGLAIADTQYF. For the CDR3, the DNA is TGCGCCAGCAGCACGGGACTAGCGATAGCAGATACGCAGTATTTT.

The CDR3 sequence: CAWSVQGAGGNTIYF. The DNA of the CDR3 is TGTGCCTGGAGTGTACAGGGGGCAGGAGGAAACACCATATATTTT. This chain links TRBV30 with TRBJ1-3; 9 nucleotides align to TRBD1. The germline gives CDR1 GTSNPN, CDR2 SVGIG (reference sequence). There are 15 residues in the CDR3. Trimming removed 0 bases from V and 4 bases from J; junction bases left unmatched: 4.

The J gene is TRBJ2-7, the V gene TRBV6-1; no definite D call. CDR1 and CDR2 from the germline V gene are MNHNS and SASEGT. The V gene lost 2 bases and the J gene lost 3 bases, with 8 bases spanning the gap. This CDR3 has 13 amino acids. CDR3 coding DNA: TGTGCCAGCAGTGAATCGATCTACTACGAGCAGTACTTC. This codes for CASSESIYYEQYF.

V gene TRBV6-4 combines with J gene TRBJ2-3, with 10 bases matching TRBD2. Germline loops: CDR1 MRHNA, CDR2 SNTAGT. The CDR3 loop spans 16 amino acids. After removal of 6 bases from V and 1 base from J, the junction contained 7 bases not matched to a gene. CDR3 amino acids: CASSRRAGGRTDTQYF. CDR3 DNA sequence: TGTGCCAGCAGCCGTCGAGCGGGAGGGCGCACAGATACGCAGTATTTT.

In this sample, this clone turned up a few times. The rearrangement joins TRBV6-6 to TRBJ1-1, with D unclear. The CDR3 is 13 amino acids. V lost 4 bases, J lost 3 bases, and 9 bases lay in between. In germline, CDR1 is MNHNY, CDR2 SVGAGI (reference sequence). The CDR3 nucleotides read TGTGCCAGCAGTTTTTCCCGGGACACTGAAGCTTTCTTT. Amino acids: CASSFSRDTEAFF.

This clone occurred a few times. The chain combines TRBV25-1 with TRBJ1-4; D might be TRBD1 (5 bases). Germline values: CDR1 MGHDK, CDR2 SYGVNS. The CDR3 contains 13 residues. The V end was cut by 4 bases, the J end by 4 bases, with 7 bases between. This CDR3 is CASSGGGNEKLFF. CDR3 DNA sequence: TGTGCCAGCAGTGGCGGGGGTAATGAAAAACTGTTTTTT.

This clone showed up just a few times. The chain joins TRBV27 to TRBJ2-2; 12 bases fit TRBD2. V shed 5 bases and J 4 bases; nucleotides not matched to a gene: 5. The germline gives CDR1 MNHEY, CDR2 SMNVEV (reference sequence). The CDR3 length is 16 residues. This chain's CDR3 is CASSPRLAGATGELFF. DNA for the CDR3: TGTGCCAGCAGTCCGAGACTAGCGGGAGCCACCGGGGAGCTGTTTTTT.

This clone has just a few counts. The DNA of the CDR3 is TGCGCCAGCAGCCAAGATCTCCCAGGGGGATACAACGAGCAGTACTTC. It yields the protein CASSQDLPGGYNEQYF. This chain uses TRBV4-3 with TRBJ2-7; 7 bases fit TRBD1. The germline CDR1 and CDR2 sequences are LGHNA and YSLEER. V lost 0 bases, J lost 5 bases, and 10 bases stayed unmatched. The CDR3 loop spans 16 amino acids.

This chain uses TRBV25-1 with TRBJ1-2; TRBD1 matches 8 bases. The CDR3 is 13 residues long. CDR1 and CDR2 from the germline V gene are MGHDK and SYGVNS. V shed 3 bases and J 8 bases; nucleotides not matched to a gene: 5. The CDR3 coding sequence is TGTGCCAGCAGTGAGATGACAGGGGACGGCTACACCTTC. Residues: CASSEMTGDGYTF.

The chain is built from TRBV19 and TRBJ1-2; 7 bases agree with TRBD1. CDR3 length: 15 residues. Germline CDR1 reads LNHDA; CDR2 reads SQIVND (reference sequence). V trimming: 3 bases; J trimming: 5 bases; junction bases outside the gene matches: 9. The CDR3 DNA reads TGTGCCAGTAGTATCACGCCAGACAGGGAATATGGCTACACCTTC. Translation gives CASSITPDREYGYTF. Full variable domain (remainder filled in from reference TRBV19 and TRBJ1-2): DGGITQSPKYLFRKEGQNVTLSCEQNLNHDAMYWYRQDPGQGLRLIYYSQIVNDFQKGDIAEGYSVSREKKESFPLTVTSAQKNPTAFYLCASSITPDREYGYTFGSGTRLTVV.

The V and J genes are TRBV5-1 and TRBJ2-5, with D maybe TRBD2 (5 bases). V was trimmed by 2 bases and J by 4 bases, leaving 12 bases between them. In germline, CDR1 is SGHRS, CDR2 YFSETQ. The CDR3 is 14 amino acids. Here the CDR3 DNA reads TGCGCCAGCAGCTTACGGGGAAGCATAGAGACCCAGTACTTC. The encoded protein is CASSLRGSIETQYF.

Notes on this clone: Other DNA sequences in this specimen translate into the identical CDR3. CDR3 in amino acids: CASSSGTVYNEQFF. In DNA form, the CDR3 reads TGCGCCAGCAGCTCCGGGACAGTATACAATGAGCAGTTCTTC. This chain connects TRBV5-1 to TRBJ2-1; 7 nucleotides line up with TRBD1. The ends lost 3 bases at V and 4 bases at J; junction bases unmatched: 4. CDR3 length: 14 residues. Germline V lookup: CDR1 SGHRS, CDR2 YFSETQ.

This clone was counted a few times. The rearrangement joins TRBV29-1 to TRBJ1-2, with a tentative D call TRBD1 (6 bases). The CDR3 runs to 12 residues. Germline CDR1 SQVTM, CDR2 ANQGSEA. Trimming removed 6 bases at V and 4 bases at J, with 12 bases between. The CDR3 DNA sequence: TGCAGCGTAGGGGGGGTACTCTATGGCTACACCTTC. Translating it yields CSVGGVLYGYTF.

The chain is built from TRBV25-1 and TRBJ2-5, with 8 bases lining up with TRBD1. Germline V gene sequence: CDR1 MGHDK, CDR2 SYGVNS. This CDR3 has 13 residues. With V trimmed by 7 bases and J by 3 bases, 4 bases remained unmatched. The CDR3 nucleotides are TGTGCCAGCAACCCACAGGGGGAAGAGACCCAGTACTTC. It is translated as CASNPQGEETQYF.